What follows are 13 T cell receptor beta chains derived from one specimen sequenced in a study of T cell responses to AZD1222 COVID-19 vaccine. Sequencing used immunoSEQ multiplex PCR; TCRdb keeps in-frame clones, though not all of them. The sample yields approximately 57,000 clones, 70% to 90% seen once. This specimen was peripheral blood, taken on day 0 of AZD1222 vaccination. The receptors shown here come from an adult in good health.

V and J are TRBV24-1 and TRBJ2-1; D is undetermined. The CDR3 has 13 amino acids. V lost 4 bases and J lost 3, with 6 bases in between. Germline CDR1 reads KGHDR; CDR2 reads SFDVKD. CDR3 sequence reads: CATSDPNYNEQFF. The CDR3 nucleotides are TGTGCCACCAGTGACCCTAACTACAATGAGCAGTTCTTC.

The chain has TRBV6-5 and TRBJ1-2; 7 nucleotides agree with TRBD1. This CDR3 has 14 residues. The junction had 8 bases not matched to a gene; V was cut back by 5 bases and J by 5 bases. The germline V gene has CDR1 MNHEY and CDR2 SVGAGI. For the CDR3, the DNA is TGTGCCAGCAGTCCAGGGTCAGGGGGGTATGGCTACACCTTC. Translated: CASSPGSGGYGYTF.

The rearrangement joins TRBV28 to TRBJ2-7, with D maybe TRBD2 (7 bases). V shed 3 bases and J shed 2 bases, with 20 bases lying between them. The CDR3 consists of 17 residues. Germline CDR1 reads MDHEN; CDR2 reads SYDVKM. DNA for the CDR3: TGTGCCAGCAGTTTGGCACAGGGAGGGGAGCTCGCCTACGAGCAGTACTTC. Protein product: CASSLAQGGELAYEQYF.

The chain recombines TRBV5-4 with TRBJ1-6; D ambiguous. Germline CDR1 is SGHNT and CDR2 is YYREEE (reference sequence). This CDR3 is built from 18 residues. Trimming pared 4 bases from V and 0 bases from J, leaving 17 bases between. The CDR3 nucleotides read TGTGCCAGCAGCGGTGGCGCGGGCCGGAGCTCCTATAATTCACCCCTCCACTTT. As protein: CASSGGAGRSSYNSPLHF.

V and J are TRBV4-3 and TRBJ1-1; TRBD1 agrees at 10 bases. J was trimmed by 4 bases and V by 3 bases; bases with no gene match: 8. CDR1 is LGHNA and CDR2 is YSLEER in the germline V gene. The CDR3 runs to 16 residues. The CDR3 DNA reads as TGCGCCAGCAGCCAGGAGACAGGGGGCAGAAGCACTGAAGCTTTCTTT. Amino acid sequence: CASSQETGGRSTEAFF.

The CDR3 sequence: CASTSGAEAFF. The CDR3 DNA is TGTGCCAGCACCTCCGGGGCTGAAGCTTTCTTT. The V call is TRBV5-6, the J call TRBJ1-1; no definite D call. CDR1 and CDR2 from the germline V gene are SGHDT and YYEEEE. Trimming pared 6 bases from V and 6 bases from J, leaving 9 bases between. This CDR3 has 11 residues.

This clone occurred once. The chain links TRBV3-1 (or the pseudogene TRBV3-2) to TRBJ2-7; 14 bases are shared with TRBD2. The CDR3 is 18 amino acids. J gave up 4 bases and V 4 bases, and 12 bases lay outside the gene matches. The germline CDR1 and CDR2 sequences are LGHDT and YNNKEL (reference sequence). This chain's CDR3 is CASSRGTGTSGSKYEQYF. The CDR3 coding sequence is TGTGCCAGCAGCCGAGGTACCGGGACTAGCGGGAGTAAATACGAGCAGTACTTC.

The chain couples TRBV7-8 to TRBJ2-7, with D perhaps matching TRBD1 or TRBD2 (5 bases each). Per germline, CDR1 SGHVS and CDR2 FQNEAQ. V dropped 1 base and J dropped 1 base, with 11 bases sitting between them. The CDR3 totals 15 residues. In DNA form, the CDR3 reads TGTGCCAGCAGCTTAGATACCGGGGCATCCTACGAGCAGTACTTC. This sequence encodes CASSLDTGASYEQYF.

The rearrangement uses TRBV27 and TRBJ2-6; D gene unclear. V was trimmed by 0 bases and J by 0 bases, leaving 3 bases between them. This CDR3 comprises 15 residues. Germline CDR1 is MNHEY and CDR2 is SMNVEV (reference sequence). The DNA for the CDR3 is TGTGCCAGCAGTTTATCTCCCTCTGGGGCCAACGTCCTGACTTTC. This sequence encodes CASSLSPSGANVLTF.

The chain combines TRBV30 with TRBJ2-1; 10 bases line up with TRBD2. This CDR3 is 14 amino acids long. Trimming took 0 bases from V and 9 from J; bases not matched to a gene: 5. Germline V gene sequence: CDR1 GTSNPN, CDR2 SVGIG (reference sequence). In DNA, the CDR3 is TGTGCCTGGAGTGTAGGGGGACTAGCGTTTGAGCAGTTCTTC. This gives the protein CAWSVGGLAFEQFF.

The gene calls are TRBV18 and TRBJ2-2; no clear D. V lost 0 bases and J lost 1, with 6 bases in between. CDR1 is KGHSH and CDR2 is LQKENI in the germline V gene. This CDR3 region has 15 residues. CDR3 nucleotide sequence: TGTGCCAGCTCACCACCCTCACAGAACACCGGGGAGCTGTTTTTT. This gives the protein CASSPPSQNTGELFF.

This clone was seen only a few times. This CDR3 is CASSQDLLAGENIQYF. CDR3 in DNA: TGTGCCAGCAGCCAAGATCTTTTGGCGGGAGAAAACATTCAGTACTTC. The chain recombines TRBV4-2 with TRBJ2-4, with 7 bases that match TRBD2. Germline V gene lookup returns CDR1 LGHNA and CDR2 YNFKEQ. The CDR3 runs to 16 residues. The V and J ends lost 0 bases and 5 bases, in that order; junction bases with no gene match: 7.

CDR3 in amino acids: CASSPLDSIYGYTF. As DNA, the CDR3 is TGTGCCAGCAGCCCATTGGACAGCATCTATGGCTACACCTTC. The genes are TRBV14 and TRBJ1-2, with D maybe TRBD1 (6 bases). The V gene lost 4 bases and the J gene lost 4 bases, with 13 bases spanning the gap. Germline assignment: CDR1 SGHDN and CDR2 FVKESK. CDR3 size: 14 residues.